These 9 T cell receptor beta chains originate from one sample sequenced in a study of blood T cell repertoires in COVID-19. The assay was immunoSEQ multiplex PCR, and TCRdb's table has in-frame clones only and misses some. The repertoire holds roughly 150,000 clones, with approximately 87% as singletons. The specimen sequenced was peripheral blood. These receptors were obtained from a woman between 65 and 79 years old with acute or convalescent COVID-19.

The gene calls are TRBV6-5 and TRBJ1-2; D unresolved. CDR3 length: 13 amino acids. CDR1 and CDR2 (germline): MNHEY, SVGAGI. The germline V and J ends were trimmed by 0 bases and 8 bases, with 10 bases remaining between them. CDR3 region: CASSYSSTGGYTF. Written as DNA, the CDR3 is TGTGCCAGCAGTTACTCGTCGACGGGAGGCTACACCTTC.

The DNA of the CDR3 is TGTGCCAGCAGCTTCCAGGGGTCTAATGAAAAACTGTTTTTT. Its protein product is CASSFQGSNEKLFF. The V and J genes are TRBV7-2 and TRBJ1-4; possible D gene TRBD1, 6 bases. The CDR3 spans 14 residues. Germline lookup yields CDR1 SGHTA and CDR2 FQGNSA. Trimming took 3 bases from V and 3 from J, leaving 8 bases between them.

This chain uses TRBV7-2 with TRBJ2-5; D call uncertain. The ends were cut back, 2 bases at V and 11 bases at J, with 15 bases in the middle. The CDR3 extends over 13 amino acids. CDR1 and CDR2 from the germline V gene are SGHTA and FQGNSA. The CDR3 region is CASSLTPEVVQYF. CDR3 sequence (DNA): TGTGCCAGCAGCTTAACCCCCGAGGTGGTTCAGTACTTC. The whole variable domain, filled in from reference TRBV7-2 and TRBJ2-5, reads GAGVSQSPSNKVTEKGKDVELRCDPISGHTALYWYRQSLGQGLEFLIYFQGNSAPDKSGLPSDRFSAERTGGSVSTLTIQRTQQEDSAVYLCASSLTPEVVQYFGPGTRLLVL.

The chain joins TRBV25-1 to TRBJ1-3, with 7 bases identical to TRBD1. The trim removed 7 bases at V and 3 bases at J, leaving 9 bases unmatched. This CDR3 has 15 residues. The germline V gene encodes CDR1 MGHDK and CDR2 SYGVNS. CDR3 DNA: TGTGCCAGCAAGGAAGGGGGCGTGATTGGAAACACCATATATTTT. Its translation is CASKEGGVIGNTIYF.

V is TRBV18 and J is TRBJ1-2; a possible D gene is TRBD1 (5 bases). V was trimmed by 3 bases and J by 3 bases, leaving 14 bases between them. The CDR3 extends over 15 amino acids. CDR1 and CDR2 from the germline V gene are KGHSH and LQKENI. The CDR3 region is CASSPGGTWDYGYTF. In nucleotides, the CDR3 is TGTGCCAGCTCACCGGGTGGGACTTGGGACTATGGCTACACCTTC.

The chain employs TRBV7-2 and TRBJ2-2, with D maybe TRBD2 (5 bases). The CDR3 totals 16 residues. Germline V gene lookup returns CDR1 SGHTA and CDR2 FQGNSA. V gave up 5 bases and J gave up 4 bases, with 17 bases separating them. DNA for the CDR3: TGTGCCAGCAGCCCCGTAGAGGTCGGGGTCACCGGGGAGCTGTTTTTT. As protein: CASSPVEVGVTGELFF.

The chain uses TRBV2 and TRBJ1-3, with D perhaps TRBD1 (5 bases). CDR1 and CDR2 from the germline V gene are SNHLY and FYNNEI. The germline V and J ends were trimmed by 7 bases and 4 bases, with 17 bases remaining between them. The CDR3 covers 15 residues. The CDR3 protein is CASTFLGQGGNTIYF. The CDR3 DNA is TGTGCCAGCACATTTTTGGGCCAGGGAGGAAACACCATATATTTT.

The chain recombines TRBV29-1 with TRBJ1-1; TRBD1 matches at 9 bases. This CDR3 has 15 residues. The germline gives CDR1 SQVTM, CDR2 ANQGSEA. V lost 4 bases and J lost 0; bases outside the gene matches: 6. The CDR3 nucleotides read TGCAGCGTTGGGGACAGGGTTGGCTTGAACACTGAAGCTTTCTTT. Translating it yields CSVGDRVGLNTEAFF.

CDR3: CASSESYVGSDSGNTIYF. In nucleotides, the CDR3 is TGCGCCAGCAGTGAGTCGTATGTAGGCAGCGACTCTGGAAACACCATATATTTT. This chain joins TRBV10-1 and TRBJ1-3; D unresolved. V lost 0 bases and J 0 bases, leaving 15 bases between the germline ends. The CDR3 spans 18 residues. In germline, CDR1 is WNHNN, CDR2 SYGVQD (reference sequence).